The T cell receptor (beta chain) under discussion was sequenced for a study of siplizumab effects on memory and regulatory T cells. Study-wide findings and caveats: Relative to controls at approximately 30%, mappable alloreactive CD4+ clones exhibited a mean Treg-derived proportion of 68.8% with siplizumab. Unstimulated subsets accounted for the mapping of only a minor share of the clones that were alloreactive. The drug siplizumab significantly decreased the alloreactive sequences that could be traced to unstimulated CD4+ memory cells.

A remark on this clone: Its antigen is currently unknown.

Researchers sequenced unstimulated naive, memory, effector memory and TEMRA subsets in a few donor pairs. Assay used: immunoSEQ multiplex PCR; TCRdb lists only in-frame clones, some missing. The data hold about 50,000 clones, with 87% observed a single time. Germline trimming cut 2 bases from V and 1 base from J; bases unmatched to any gene: 1. Germline-derived CDR1 and CDR2 are MNHEY and SVGAGI. The CDR3 extends over 14 amino acids. The material sequenced was naive CD8+ T cells sorted from blood. This chain links TRBV6-5 with TRBJ2-7; 8 bases line up with TRBD1. The receptor comes from a human donor in good health. CDR3 bases: TGTGCCAGCAGTTACGGACAGGGTTCCTACGAGCAGTACTTC. Its translation is CASSYGQGSYEQYF.